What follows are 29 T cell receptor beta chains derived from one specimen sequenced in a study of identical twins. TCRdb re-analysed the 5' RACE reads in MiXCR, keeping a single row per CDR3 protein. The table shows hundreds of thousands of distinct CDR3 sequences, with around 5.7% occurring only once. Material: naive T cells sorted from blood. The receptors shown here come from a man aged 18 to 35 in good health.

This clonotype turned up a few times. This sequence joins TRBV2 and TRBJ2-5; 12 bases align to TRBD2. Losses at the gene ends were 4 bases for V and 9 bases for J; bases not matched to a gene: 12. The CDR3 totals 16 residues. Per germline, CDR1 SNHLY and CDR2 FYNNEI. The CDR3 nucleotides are TGTGCCAGCAGTGCTGACCTAGCGGGAGGGGCTGAGGCCCAGTACTTC. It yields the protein CASSADLAGGAEAQYF.

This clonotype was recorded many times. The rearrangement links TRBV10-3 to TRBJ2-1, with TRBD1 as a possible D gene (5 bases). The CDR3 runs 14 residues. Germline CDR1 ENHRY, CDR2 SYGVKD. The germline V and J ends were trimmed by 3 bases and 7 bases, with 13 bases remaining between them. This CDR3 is CAISEQVSPNEQFF. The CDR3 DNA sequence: TGTGCCATCAGTGAACAGGTTTCTCCAAATGAGCAGTTCTTC.

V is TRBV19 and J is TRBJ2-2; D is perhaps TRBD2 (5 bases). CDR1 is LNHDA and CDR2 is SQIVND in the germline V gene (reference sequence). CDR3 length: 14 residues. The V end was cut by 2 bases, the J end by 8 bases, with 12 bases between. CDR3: CASSIRGNSGELFF. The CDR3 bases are TGTGCCAGTAGTATAAGAGGGAATTCGGGGGAGCTGTTTTTT.

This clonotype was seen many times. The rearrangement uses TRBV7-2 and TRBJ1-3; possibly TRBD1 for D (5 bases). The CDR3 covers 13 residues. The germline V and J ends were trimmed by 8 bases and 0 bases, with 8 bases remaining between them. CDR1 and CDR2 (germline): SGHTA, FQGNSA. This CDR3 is CASDQGSGNTIYF. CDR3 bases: TGTGCCAGCGACCAGGGCTCTGGAAACACCATATATTTT.

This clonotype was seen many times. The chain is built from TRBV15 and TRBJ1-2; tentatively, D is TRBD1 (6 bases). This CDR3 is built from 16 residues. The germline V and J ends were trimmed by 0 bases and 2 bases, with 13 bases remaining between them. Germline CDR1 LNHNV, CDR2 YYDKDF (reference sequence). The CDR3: CATSRDLRGVNYGYTF. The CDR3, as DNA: TGTGCCACCAGCAGAGATCTGAGGGGGGTGAACTATGGCTACACCTTC.

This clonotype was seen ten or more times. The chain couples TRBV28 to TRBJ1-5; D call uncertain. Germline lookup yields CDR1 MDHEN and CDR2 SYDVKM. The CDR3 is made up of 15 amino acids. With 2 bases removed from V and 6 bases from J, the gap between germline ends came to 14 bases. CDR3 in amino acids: CASSLSHKGGQPQHF. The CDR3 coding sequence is TGTGCCAGCAGTTTAAGCCATAAGGGAGGTCAGCCCCAGCATTTT.

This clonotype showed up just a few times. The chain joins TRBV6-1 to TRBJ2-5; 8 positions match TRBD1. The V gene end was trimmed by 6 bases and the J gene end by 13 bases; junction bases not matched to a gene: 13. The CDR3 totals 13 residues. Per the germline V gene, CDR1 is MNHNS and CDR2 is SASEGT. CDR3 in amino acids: CASSVGWQGAWYF. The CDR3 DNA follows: TGTGCCAGCAGCGTAGGTTGGCAGGGGGCATGGTACTTC.

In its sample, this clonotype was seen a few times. The CDR3: CASSVGQPPWVFF. The CDR3 DNA reads as TGTGCCAGTAGTGTGGGACAGCCGCCCTGGGTGTTTTTT. The V gene is TRBV19, the J gene TRBJ2-2; 7 bases map to TRBD1. With V trimmed by 5 bases and J by 15 bases, 12 bases remained unmatched. The germline CDR1 and CDR2 sequences are LNHDA and SQIVND (reference sequence). This CDR3 is 13 amino acids long.

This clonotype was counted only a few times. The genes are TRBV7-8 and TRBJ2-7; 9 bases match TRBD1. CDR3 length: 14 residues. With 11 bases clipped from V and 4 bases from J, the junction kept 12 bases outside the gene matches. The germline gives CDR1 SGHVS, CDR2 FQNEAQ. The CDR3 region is CAVQGALSSYEQYF. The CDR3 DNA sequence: TGTGCCGTACAGGGGGCTCTATCTTCATACGAGCAGTACTTC.

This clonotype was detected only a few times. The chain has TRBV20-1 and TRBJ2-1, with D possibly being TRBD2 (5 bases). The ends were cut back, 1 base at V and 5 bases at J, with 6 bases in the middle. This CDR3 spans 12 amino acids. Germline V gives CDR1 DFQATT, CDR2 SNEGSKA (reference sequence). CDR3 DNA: TGCAGTGCTAGAGCGAGGGACAATGAGCAGTTCTTC. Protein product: CSARARDNEQFF.

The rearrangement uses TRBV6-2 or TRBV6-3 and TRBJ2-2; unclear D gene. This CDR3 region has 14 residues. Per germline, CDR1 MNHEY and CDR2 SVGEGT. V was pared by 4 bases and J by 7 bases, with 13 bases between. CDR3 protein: CASSSPLPHGELFF. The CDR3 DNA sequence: TGTGCCAGCAGTTCGCCCCTTCCCCACGGGGAGCTGTTTTTT.

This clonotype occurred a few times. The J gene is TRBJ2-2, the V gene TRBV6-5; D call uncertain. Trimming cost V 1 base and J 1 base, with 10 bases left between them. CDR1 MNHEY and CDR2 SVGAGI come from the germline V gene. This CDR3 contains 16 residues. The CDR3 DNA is TGTGCCAGCAGTTACTTTCGCAGTGGGAACACCGGGGAGCTGTTTTTT. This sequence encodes CASSYFRSGNTGELFF.

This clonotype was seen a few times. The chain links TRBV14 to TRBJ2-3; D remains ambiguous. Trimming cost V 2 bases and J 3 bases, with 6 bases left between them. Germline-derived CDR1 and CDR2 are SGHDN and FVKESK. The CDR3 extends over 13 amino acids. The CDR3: CASSQWPTDTQYF. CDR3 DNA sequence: TGTGCCAGCAGCCAATGGCCGACAGATACGCAGTATTTT.

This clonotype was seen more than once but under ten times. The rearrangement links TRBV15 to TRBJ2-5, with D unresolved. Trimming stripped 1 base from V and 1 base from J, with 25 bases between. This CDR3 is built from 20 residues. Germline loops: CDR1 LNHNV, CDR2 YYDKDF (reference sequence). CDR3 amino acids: CATSRGGVGIQQVTQETQYF. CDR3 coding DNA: TGTGCCACCAGCAGAGGGGGTGTAGGCATTCAGCAGGTGACCCAAGAGACCCAGTACTTC.

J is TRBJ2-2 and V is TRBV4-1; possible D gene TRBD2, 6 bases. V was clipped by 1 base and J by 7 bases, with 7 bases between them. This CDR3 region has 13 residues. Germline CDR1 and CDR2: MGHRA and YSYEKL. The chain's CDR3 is CASSQAEGGELFF. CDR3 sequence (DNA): TGCGCCAGCAGCCAAGCGGAGGGCGGGGAGCTGTTTTTT.

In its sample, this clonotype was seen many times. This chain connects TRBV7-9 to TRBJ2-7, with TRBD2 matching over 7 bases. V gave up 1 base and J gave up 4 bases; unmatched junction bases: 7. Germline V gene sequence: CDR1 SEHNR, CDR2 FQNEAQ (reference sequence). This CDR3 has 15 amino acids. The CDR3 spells CASSLGIASGYEQYF. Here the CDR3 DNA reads TGTGCCAGCAGCTTAGGAATCGCTAGCGGTTACGAGCAGTACTTC.

The CDR3, as DNA: TGTGCCAGCATGGGGGGGGGGGCGTCCGGGGAGCTGTTTTTT. Translation: CASMGGGASGELFF. The chain joins TRBV12-3 or TRBV12-4 to TRBJ2-2; tentative D call: TRBD2 (7 bases). The CDR3 is 14 residues long. Trimming cost V 7 bases and J 6 bases, with 15 bases left between them.

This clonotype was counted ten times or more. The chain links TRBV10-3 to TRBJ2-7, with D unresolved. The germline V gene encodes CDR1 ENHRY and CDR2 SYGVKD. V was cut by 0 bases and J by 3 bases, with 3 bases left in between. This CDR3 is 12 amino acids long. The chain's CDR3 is CAISESLYEQYF. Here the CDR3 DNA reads TGTGCCATCAGTGAGTCTCTCTACGAGCAGTACTTC.

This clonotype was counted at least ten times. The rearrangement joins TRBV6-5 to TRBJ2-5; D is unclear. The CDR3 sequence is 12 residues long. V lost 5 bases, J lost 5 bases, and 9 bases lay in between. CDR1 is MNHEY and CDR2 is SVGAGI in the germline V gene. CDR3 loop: CASSQSPETQYF. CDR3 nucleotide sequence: TGTGCCAGCAGTCAATCTCCGGAGACCCAGTACTTC.

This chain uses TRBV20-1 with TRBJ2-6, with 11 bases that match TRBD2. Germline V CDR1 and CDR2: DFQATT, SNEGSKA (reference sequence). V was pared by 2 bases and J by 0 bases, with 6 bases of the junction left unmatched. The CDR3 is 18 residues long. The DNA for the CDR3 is TGCAGTGCTAGACCGGGACTAGCGGAAAGCTCTGGGGCCAACGTCCTGACTTTC. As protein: CSARPGLAESSGANVLTF.

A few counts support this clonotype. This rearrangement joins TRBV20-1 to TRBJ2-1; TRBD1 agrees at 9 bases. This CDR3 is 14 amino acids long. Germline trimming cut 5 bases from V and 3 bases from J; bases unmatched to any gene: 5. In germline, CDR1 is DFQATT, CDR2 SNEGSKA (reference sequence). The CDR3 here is CSALRDRDYNEQFF. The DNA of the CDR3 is TGCAGTGCTCTCCGGGACAGGGACTACAATGAGCAGTTCTTC.

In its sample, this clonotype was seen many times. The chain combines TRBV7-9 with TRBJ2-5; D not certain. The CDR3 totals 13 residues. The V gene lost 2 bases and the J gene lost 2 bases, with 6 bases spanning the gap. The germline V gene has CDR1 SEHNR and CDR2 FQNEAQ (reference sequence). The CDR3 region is CASSLILQETQYF. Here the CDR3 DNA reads TGTGCCAGCAGCTTAATCCTGCAAGAGACCCAGTACTTC.

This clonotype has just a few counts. The CDR3 DNA reads as TGCAGCGTTGAAGAACCAGATCGGACCAATGAGCAGTTCTTC. It codes for CSVEEPDRTNEQFF. V is TRBV29-1 and J is TRBJ2-1, with D hard to call. Germline CDR1 SQVTM, CDR2 ANQGSEA. This CDR3 is 14 amino acids long. V shed 0 bases and J shed 6 bases, with 12 bases lying between them.

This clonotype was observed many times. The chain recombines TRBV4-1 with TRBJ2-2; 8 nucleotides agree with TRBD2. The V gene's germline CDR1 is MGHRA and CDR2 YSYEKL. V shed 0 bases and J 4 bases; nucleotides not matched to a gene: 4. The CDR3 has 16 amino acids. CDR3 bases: TGCGCCAGCAGCCAAGAGAGCGGGAGCGGCACCGGGGAGCTGTTTTTT. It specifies CASSQESGSGTGELFF.

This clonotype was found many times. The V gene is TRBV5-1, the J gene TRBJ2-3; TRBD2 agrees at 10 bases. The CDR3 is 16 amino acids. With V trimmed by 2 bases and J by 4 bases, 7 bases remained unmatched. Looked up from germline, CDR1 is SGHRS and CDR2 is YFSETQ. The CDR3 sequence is CASSLAGGPSADTQYF. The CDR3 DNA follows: TGCGCCAGCAGCTTAGCGGGAGGGCCGTCGGCAGATACGCAGTATTTT. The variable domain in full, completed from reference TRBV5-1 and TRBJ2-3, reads KAGVTQTPRYLIKTRGQQVTLSCSPISGHRSVSWYQQTPGQGLQFLFEYFSETQRNKGNFPGRFSGRQFSNSRSEMNVSTLELGDSALYLCASSLAGGPSADTQYFGPGTRLTVL.

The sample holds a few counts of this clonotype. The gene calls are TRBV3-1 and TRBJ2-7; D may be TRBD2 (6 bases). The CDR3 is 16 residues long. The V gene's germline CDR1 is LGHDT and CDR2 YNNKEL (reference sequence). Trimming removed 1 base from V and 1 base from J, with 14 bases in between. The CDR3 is CASSQGISGSSYEQYF. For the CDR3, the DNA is TGTGCCAGCAGCCAAGGGATTAGCGGATCATCCTACGAGCAGTACTTC.

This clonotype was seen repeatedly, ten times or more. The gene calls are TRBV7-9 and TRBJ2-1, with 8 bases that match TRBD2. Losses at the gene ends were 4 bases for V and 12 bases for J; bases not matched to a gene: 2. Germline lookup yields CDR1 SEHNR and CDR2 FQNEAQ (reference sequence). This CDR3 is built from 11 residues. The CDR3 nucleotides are TGTGCCAGCAGCTCTGCGGGGGGGCAGTTCTTC. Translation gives CASSSAGGQFF.

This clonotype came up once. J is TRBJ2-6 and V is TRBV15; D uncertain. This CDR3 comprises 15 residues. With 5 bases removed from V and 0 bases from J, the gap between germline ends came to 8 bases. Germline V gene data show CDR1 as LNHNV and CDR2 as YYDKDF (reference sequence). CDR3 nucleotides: TGTGCCACCAGCGATAGGAGCTCTGGGGCCAACGTCCTGACTTTC. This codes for CATSDRSSGANVLTF.

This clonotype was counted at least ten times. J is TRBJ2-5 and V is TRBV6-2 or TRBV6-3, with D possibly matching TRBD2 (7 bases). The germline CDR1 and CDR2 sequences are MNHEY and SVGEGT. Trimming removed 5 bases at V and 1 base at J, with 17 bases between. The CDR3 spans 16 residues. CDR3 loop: CASSTPARGAQETQYF. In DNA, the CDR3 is TGTGCCAGCAGTACCCCCGCACGGGGGGCCCAAGAGACCCAGTACTTC.